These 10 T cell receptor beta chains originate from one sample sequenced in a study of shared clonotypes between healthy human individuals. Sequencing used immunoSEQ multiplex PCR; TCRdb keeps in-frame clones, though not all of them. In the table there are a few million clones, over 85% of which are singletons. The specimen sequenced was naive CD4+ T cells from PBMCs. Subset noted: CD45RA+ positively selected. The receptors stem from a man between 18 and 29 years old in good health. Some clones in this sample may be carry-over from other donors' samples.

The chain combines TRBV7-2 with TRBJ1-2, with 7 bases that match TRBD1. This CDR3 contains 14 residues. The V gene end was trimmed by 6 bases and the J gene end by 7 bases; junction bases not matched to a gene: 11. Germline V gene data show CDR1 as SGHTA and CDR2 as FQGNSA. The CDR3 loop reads CASSLDRRGGGYTF. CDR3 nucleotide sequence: TGTGCCAGCAGTTTGGACAGGCGTGGCGGTGGCTACACCTTC.

The CDR3 sequence is CASSLVQGGRGNEQFF. The CDR3 DNA is TGTGCCAGCAGCTTGGTACAGGGAGGACGCGGAAATGAGCAGTTCTTC. The chain carries TRBV5-4 and TRBJ2-1, with D possibly called TRBD1 or TRBD2 (6 bases each). This CDR3 has 16 residues. V was trimmed by 0 bases and J by 7 bases, leaving 17 bases between them. Germline V lookup: CDR1 SGHNT, CDR2 YYREEE (reference sequence).

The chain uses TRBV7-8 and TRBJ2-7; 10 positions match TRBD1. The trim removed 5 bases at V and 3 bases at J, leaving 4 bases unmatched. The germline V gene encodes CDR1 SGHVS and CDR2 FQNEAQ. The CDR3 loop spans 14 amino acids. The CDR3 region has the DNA TGTGCCAGCAGCGGGGGACAGGGGAGCTACGAGCAGTACTTC. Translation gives CASSGGQGSYEQYF.

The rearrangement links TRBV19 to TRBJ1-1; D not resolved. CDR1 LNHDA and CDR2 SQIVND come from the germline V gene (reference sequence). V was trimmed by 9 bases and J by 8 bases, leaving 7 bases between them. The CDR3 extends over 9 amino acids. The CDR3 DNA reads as TGTGCCAGAAAGACAGAAGCTTTCTTT. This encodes CARKTEAFF.

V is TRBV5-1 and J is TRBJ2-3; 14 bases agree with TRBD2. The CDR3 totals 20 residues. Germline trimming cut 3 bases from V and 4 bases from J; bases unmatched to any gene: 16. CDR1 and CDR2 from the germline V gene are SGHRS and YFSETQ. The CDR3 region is CASSSEPRRGLAGEADTQYF. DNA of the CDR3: TGCGCCAGCAGCTCGGAGCCTCGGAGGGGACTAGCGGGAGAGGCAGATACGCAGTATTTT. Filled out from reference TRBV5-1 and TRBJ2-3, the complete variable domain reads KAGVTQTPRYLIKTRGQQVTLSCSPISGHRSVSWYQQTPGQGLQFLFEYFSETQRNKGNFPGRFSGRQFSNSRSEMNVSTLELGDSALYLCASSSEPRRGLAGEADTQYFGPGTRLTVL.

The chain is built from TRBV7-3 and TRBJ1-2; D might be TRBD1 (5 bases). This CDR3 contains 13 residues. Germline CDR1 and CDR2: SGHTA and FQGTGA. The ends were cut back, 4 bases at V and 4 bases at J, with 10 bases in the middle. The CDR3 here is CASSWDGTYGYTF. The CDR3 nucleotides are TGTGCCAGCAGCTGGGACGGAACCTATGGCTACACCTTC.

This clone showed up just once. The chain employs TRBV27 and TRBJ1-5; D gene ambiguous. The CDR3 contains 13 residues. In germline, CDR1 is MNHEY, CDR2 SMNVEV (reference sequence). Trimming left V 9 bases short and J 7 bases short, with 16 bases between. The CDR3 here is CASTRSRGQPQHF. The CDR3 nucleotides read TGTGCCAGTACCCGGTCCCGAGGGCAGCCCCAGCATTTT.

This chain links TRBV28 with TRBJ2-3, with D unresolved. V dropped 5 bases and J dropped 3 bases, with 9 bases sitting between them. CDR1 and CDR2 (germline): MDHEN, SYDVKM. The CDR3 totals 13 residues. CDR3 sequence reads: CASSPDWTDTQYF. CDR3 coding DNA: TGTGCCAGCAGTCCCGACTGGACAGATACGCAGTATTTT.

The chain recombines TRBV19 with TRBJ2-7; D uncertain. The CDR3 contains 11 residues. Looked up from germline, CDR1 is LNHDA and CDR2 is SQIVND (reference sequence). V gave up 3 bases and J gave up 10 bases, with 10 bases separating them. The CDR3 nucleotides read TGTGCCAGTAGTATTGGATCTGAACAGTACTTC. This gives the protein CASSIGSEQYF. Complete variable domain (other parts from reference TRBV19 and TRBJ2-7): DGGITQSPKYLFRKEGQNVTLSCEQNLNHDAMYWYRQDPGQGLRLIYYSQIVNDFQKGDIAEGYSVSREKKESFPLTVTSAQKNPTAFYLCASSIGSEQYFGPGTRLTVT.

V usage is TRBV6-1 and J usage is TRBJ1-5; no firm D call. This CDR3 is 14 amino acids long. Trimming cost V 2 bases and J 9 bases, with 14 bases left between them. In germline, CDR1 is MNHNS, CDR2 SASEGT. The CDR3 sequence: CASSEKVGPGPQHF. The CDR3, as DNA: TGTGCCAGCAGTGAAAAGGTTGGGCCGGGGCCCCAGCATTTT.